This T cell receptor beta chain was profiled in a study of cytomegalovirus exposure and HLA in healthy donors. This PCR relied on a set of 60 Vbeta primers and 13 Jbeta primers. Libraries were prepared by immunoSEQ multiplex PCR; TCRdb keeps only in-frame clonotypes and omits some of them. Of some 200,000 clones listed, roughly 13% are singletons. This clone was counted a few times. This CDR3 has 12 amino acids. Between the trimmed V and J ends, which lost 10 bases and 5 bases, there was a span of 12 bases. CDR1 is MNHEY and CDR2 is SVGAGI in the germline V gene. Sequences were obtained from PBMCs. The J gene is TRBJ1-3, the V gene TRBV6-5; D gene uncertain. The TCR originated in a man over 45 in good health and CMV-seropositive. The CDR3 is CATRTGRNTIYF. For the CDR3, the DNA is TGTGCCACCAGGACGGGTAGAAACACCATATATTTT.